The 6 T cell receptor beta chains below come from one sample, sequenced in a study of vaccination effects on CD4 cells after COVID-19. CD4+ T cell isolation took place after 10 days of culture. BNT162b2 vaccine or mRNA-1273 vaccine was given to participants in two doses. These receptors lack a known antigen. Data came from immunoSEQ multiplex PCR; TCRdb stores just in-frame clones and leaves some out. The repertoire holds about 73,000 clones, with nearly 75% as singletons. The material was CD4+ T cells from PBMCs cultured without peptide, obtained after COVID-19 vaccination. The receptors derive from a human donor who received a COVID-19 vaccine.

The V and J genes are TRBV6-5 and TRBJ2-5; TRBD1 matches at 8 bases. The V gene end was trimmed by 7 bases and the J gene end by 4 bases; junction bases not matched to a gene: 5. CDR3 length: 13 residues. Germline V gives CDR1 MNHEY, CDR2 SVGAGI. This CDR3 reads CASKRTGPETQYF. CDR3 DNA: TGTGCCAGCAAAAGGACAGGGCCAGAGACCCAGTACTTC.

This clone appeared a few times. The genes are TRBV2 and TRBJ1-6; 7 bases agree with TRBD1. The CDR3 is made up of 14 amino acids. Germline V gene lookup returns CDR1 SNHLY and CDR2 FYNNEI. V shed 4 bases, J shed 10 bases, and the junction held 7 bases outside the gene matches. DNA of the CDR3: TGTGCCAGCAGTGTACAGGGGTACGGCTCACCCCTCCACTTT. It specifies CASSVQGYGSPLHF.

The rearrangement joins TRBV18 to TRBJ1-2, with TRBD1 identical over 7 bases. This CDR3 region has 14 residues. Germline trimming cut 2 bases from V and 7 bases from J; bases unmatched to any gene: 7. CDR1 and CDR2 (germline): KGHSH, LQKENI. Here the CDR3 reads CASSPGTVTFGYTF. The CDR3, as DNA: TGTGCCAGCTCACCAGGGACAGTGACTTTTGGCTACACCTTC.

The rearrangement joins TRBV12-3 or TRBV12-4 to TRBJ2-2; D perhaps matches TRBD1 (6 bases). V dropped 6 bases and J dropped 6 bases, with 11 bases sitting between them. This CDR3 has 13 amino acids. The CDR3 here is CASRRTVSGELFF. Here the CDR3 DNA reads TGTGCCAGCAGAAGGACAGTGTCCGGGGAGCTGTTTTTT.

The V call is TRBV6-5, the J call TRBJ1-1; a possible D gene is TRBD1 (6 bases). Germline V gene lookup returns CDR1 MNHEY and CDR2 SVGAGI. Trimming removed 4 bases at V and 6 bases at J, with 12 bases between. The CDR3 is 13 residues long. CDR3: CASSFTGRPEAFF. The CDR3 DNA reads as TGTGCCAGCAGTTTTACAGGGAGGCCTGAAGCTTTCTTT.

The rearrangement joins TRBV6-6 to TRBJ2-2; unclear D gene. Trimming pared 7 bases from V and 5 bases from J, leaving 8 bases between. Germline-derived CDR1 and CDR2 are MNHNY and SVGAGI (reference sequence). The CDR3 runs to 12 residues. For the CDR3, the DNA is TGTGCCAGCAACAAAGTAACCGGGGAGCTGTTTTTT. Translated, it gives CASNKVTGELFF.